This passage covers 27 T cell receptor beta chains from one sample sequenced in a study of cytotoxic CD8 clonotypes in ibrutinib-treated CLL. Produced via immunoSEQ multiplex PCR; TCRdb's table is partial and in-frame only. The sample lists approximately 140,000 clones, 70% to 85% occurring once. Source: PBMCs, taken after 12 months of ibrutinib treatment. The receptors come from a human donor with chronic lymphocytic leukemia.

CDR3 loop: CASSMGRSYEQYF. The CDR3 DNA is TGTGCCAGCAGCATGGGCCGCTCCTACGAGCAGTACTTC. The chain combines TRBV7-2 with TRBJ2-7; D is uncertain. Germline CDR1 reads SGHTA; CDR2 reads FQGNSA. Trimming stripped 5 bases from V and 0 bases from J, with 8 bases between. The CDR3 sequence is 13 residues long.

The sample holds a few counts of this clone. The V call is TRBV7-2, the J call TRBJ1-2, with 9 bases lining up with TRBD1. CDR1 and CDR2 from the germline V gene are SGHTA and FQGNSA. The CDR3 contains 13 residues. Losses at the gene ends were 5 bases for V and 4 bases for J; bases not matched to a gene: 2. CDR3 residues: CASSRDRAYGYTF. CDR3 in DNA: TGTGCCAGCAGCCGGGACAGGGCCTATGGCTACACCTTC.

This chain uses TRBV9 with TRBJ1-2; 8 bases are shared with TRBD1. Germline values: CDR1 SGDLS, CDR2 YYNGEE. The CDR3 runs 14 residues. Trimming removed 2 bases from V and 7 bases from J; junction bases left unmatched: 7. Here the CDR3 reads CASSVDRGWGGYTF. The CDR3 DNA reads TGTGCCAGCAGCGTCGACAGGGGTTGGGGTGGCTACACCTTC. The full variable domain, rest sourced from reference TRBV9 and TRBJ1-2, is DSGVTQTPKHLITATGQRVTLRCSPRSGDLSVYWYQQSLDQGLQFLIQYYNGEERAKGNILERFSAQQFPDLHSELNLSSLELGDSALYFCASSVDRGWGGYTFGSGTRLTVV.

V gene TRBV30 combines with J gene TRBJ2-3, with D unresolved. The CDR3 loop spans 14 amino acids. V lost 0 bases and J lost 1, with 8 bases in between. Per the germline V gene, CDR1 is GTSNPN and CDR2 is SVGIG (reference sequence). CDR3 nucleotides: TGTGCCTGGAGTGTAGCACAGCGCACAGATACGCAGTATTTT. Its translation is CAWSVAQRTDTQYF.

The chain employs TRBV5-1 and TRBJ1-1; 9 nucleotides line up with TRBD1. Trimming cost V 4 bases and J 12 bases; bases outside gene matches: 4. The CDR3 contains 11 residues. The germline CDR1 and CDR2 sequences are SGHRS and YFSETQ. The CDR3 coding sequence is TGCGCCAGCAGCCCGGACAGGGGAACTTTCTTT. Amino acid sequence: CASSPDRGTFF.

This CDR3 is CASSPLLGSGSYEQYF. CDR3 nucleotide sequence: TGCGCCAGCAGCCCACTTTTGGGTAGCGGGTCTTACGAGCAGTACTTC. The rearrangement joins TRBV4-1 to TRBJ2-7; 7 bases are shared with TRBD2. This CDR3 spans 16 amino acids. Germline V gene sequence: CDR1 MGHRA, CDR2 YSYEKL. Losses at the gene ends were 4 bases for V and 4 bases for J; bases not matched to a gene: 13.

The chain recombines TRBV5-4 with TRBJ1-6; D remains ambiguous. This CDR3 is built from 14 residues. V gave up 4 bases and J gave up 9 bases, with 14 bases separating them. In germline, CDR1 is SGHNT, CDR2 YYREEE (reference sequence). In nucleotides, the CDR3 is TGTGCCAGCAGCCCCGACCCGGAGGGTTCACCCCTCCACTTT. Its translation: CASSPDPEGSPLHF.

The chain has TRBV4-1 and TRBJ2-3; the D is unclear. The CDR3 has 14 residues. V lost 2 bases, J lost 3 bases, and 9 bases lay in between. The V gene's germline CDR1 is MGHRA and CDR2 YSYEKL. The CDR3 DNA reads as TGCGCCAGCAGCCAACCCCCTTGGACAGATACGCAGTATTTT. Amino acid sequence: CASSQPPWTDTQYF.

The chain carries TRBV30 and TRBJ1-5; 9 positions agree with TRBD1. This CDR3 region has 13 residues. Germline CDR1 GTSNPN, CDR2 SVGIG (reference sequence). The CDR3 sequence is CAMGQGGNQPQHF. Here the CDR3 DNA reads TGTGCAATGGGACAGGGAGGCAATCAGCCCCAGCATTTT.

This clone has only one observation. The CDR3 protein is CAISEPSSHEQFF. In DNA, the CDR3 is TGTGCCATCAGTGAGCCTAGCTCCCATGAGCAGTTCTTC. This rearrangement joins TRBV10-3 to TRBJ2-1; weak D call: TRBD2 (5 bases). V was pared by 2 bases and J by 8 bases, with 10 bases between. The germline gives CDR1 ENHRY, CDR2 SYGVKD. The CDR3 contains 13 residues.

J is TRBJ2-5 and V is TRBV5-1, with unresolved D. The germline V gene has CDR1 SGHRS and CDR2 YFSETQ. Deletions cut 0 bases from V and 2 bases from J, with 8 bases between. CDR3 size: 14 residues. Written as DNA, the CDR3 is TGCGCCAGCAGCTTGGTCTCCCTTCAAGAGACCCAGTACTTC. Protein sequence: CASSLVSLQETQYF.

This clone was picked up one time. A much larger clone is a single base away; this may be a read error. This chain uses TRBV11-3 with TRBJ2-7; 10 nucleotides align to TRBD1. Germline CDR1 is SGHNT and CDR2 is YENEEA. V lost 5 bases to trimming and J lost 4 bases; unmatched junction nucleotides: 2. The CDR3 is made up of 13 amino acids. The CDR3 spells CASSRDRGYEQYF. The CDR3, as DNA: TGTGCCAGCAGCCGGGACAGGGGTTACGAGCAGTACTTC.

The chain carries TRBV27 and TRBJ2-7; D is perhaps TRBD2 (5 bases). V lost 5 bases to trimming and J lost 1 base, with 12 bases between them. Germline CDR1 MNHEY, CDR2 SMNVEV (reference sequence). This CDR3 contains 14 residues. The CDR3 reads CASSRKLESYEQYF. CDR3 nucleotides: TGTGCCAGCAGTAGGAAACTAGAGTCCTACGAGCAGTACTTC.

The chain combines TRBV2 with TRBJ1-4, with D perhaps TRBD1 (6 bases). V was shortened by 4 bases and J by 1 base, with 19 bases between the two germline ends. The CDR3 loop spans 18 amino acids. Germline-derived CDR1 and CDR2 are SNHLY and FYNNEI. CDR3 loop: CASSGFVRRTETNEKLFF. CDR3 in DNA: TGTGCCAGCAGTGGGTTTGTCCGGCGGACAGAAACTAATGAAAAACTGTTTTTT.

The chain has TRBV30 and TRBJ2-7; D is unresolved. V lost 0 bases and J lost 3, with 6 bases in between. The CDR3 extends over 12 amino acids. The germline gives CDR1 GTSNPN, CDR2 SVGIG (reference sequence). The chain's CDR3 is CAWSVSFYEQYF. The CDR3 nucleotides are TGTGCCTGGAGTGTCTCATTCTACGAGCAGTACTTC. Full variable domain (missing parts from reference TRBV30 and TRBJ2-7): SQTIHQWPATLVQPVGSPLSLECTVEGTSNPNLYWYRQAAGRGLQLLFYSVGIGQISSEVPQNLSASRPQDRQFILSSKKLLLSDSGFYLCAWSVSFYEQYFGPGTRLTVT.

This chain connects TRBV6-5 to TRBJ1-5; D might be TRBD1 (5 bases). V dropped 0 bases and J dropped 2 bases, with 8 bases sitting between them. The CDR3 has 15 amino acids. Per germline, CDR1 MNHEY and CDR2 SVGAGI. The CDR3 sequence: CASSYSQGGNQPQHF. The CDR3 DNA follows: TGTGCCAGCAGTTACTCCCAGGGTGGCAATCAGCCCCAGCATTTT.

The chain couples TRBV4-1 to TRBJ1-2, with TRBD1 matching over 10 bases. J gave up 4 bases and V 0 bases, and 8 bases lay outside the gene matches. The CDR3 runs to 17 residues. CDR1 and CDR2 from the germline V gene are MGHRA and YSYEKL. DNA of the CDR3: TGCGCCAGCAGCCAAGAGGGCCGGACAGGGGGAATCTATGGCTACACCTTC. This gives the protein CASSQEGRTGGIYGYTF.

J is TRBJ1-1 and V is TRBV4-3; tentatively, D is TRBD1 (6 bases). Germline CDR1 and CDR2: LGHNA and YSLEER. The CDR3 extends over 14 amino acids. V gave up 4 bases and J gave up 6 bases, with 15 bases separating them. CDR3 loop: CASSRGTMGPEAFF. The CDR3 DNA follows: TGCGCCAGCAGCCGAGGGACAATGGGCCCTGAAGCTTTCTTT.

CDR3: CASSDRGPYGYTF. CDR3 nucleotides: TGTGCCAGCAGTGACAGGGGGCCCTATGGCTACACCTTC. This chain joins TRBV6-4 and TRBJ1-2; 7 bases align to TRBD1. This CDR3 region has 13 residues. Per germline, CDR1 MRHNA and CDR2 SNTAGT. V was pared by 2 bases and J by 4 bases, with 1 base of the junction left unmatched.

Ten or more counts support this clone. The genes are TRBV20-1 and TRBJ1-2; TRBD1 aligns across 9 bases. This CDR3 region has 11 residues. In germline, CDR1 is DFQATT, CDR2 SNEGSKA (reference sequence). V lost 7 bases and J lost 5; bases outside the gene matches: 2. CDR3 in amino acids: CSVDRGYGYTF. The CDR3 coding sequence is TGCAGTGTGGACAGGGGTTATGGCTACACCTTC.

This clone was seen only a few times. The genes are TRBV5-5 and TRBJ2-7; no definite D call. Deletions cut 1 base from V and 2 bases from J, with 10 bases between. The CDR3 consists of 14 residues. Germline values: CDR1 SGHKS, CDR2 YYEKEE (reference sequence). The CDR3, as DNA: TGTGCCAGCAGCTTGTTTTCTGGGACCTACGAGCAGTACTTC. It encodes CASSLFSGTYEQYF.

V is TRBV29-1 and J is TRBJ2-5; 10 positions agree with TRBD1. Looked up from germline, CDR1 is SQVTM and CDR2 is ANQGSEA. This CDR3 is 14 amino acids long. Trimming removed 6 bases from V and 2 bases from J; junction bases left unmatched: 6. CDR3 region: CSVDPGQGQETQYF. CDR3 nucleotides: TGCAGCGTCGACCCGGGACAGGGGCAAGAGACCCAGTACTTC.

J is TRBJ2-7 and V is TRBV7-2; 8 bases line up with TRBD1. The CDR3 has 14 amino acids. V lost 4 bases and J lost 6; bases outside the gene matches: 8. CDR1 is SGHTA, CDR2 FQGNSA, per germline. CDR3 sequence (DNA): TGTGCCAGCAGCTCCCAGGGGGCGCAAATCGAGCAGTACTTC. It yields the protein CASSSQGAQIEQYF.

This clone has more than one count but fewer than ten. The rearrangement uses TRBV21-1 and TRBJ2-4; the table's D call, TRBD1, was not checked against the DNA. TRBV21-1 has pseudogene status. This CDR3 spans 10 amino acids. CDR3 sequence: CASSLGAKYF. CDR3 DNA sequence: TGTGCCAGCAGCCTGGGGGCAAAGTACTTC.

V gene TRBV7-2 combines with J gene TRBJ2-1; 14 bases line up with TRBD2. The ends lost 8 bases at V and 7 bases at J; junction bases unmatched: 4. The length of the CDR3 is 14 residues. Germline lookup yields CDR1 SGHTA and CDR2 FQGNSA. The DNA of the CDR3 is TGTGCCAGCGGATGGACTAGCGGGGGGAATGAGCAGTTCTTC. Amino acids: CASGWTSGGNEQFF.

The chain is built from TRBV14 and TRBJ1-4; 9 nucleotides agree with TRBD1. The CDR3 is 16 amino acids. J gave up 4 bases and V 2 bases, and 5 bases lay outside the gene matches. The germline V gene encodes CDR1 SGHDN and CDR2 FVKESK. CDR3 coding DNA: TGTGCCAGCAGCCAAACACAGGGGGCTCTTAATGAAAAACTGTTTTTT. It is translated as CASSQTQGALNEKLFF.

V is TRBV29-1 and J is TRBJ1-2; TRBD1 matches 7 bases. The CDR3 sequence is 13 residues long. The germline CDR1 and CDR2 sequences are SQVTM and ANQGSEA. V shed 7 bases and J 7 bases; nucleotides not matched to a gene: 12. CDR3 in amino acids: CSAALQGWAGYTF. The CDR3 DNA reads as TGCAGCGCCGCTCTACAGGGGTGGGCTGGCTACACCTTC.